This is a list of T cell receptor beta chains from one sample in a study of T cell responses to AZD1222 COVID-19 vaccine. Assay used: immunoSEQ multiplex PCR; TCRdb lists only in-frame clones, some missing. In the table there are roughly 200,000 clones, approximately 94% of which are singletons. This specimen was peripheral blood, taken 28 days after the second dose of the MenACWY control vaccine. The receptor source for this set is an adult who received the MenACWY meningococcal vaccine as a control. The CDR3 runs from the conserved cysteine through the conserved F or W. The D gene is left open where the match is weak. Clone size, where shown, is once, few, many, or a class for clones that have expanded.

v_gene	j_gene	abundance	d_gene	CDR3nt	CDR3aa
TRBV18	TRBJ2-1	-	TRBD2	TGTGCCAGCTCACCGTCCAGCGGGAGTAACGATGAGCAGTTCTTC	CASSPSSGSNDEQFF
TRBV5-1	TRBJ2-2	-	TRBD1	TGCGCCAGCGGCGGACAGGGGAACACCGGGGAGCTGTTTTTT	CASGGQGNTGELFF
TRBV28	TRBJ1-1	-	TRBD1	TGTGCCAGCAGCCTTGACAGGGCGAACACTGAAGCTTTCTTT	CASSLDRANTEAFF
TRBV12-3/TRBV12-4	TRBJ2-7	-	TRBD1	TGTGCCAGCAGGGGGGACAGGGGCTACGAGCAGTACTTC	CASRGDRGYEQYF
TRBV13	TRBJ2-7	once	-	TGTGCCAGCAGCTTAGGCCGTTCCTACGAGCAGTACTTC	CASSLGRSYEQYF
TRBV11-3	TRBJ2-5	-	-	TGTGCCAGCAGCTTAGCTCCGGGATCAAAGACCCAGTACTTC	CASSLAPGSKTQYF
TRBV5-1	TRBJ2-1	-	-	TGCGCCAGCAGTTTTGACAATGAGCAGTTCTTC	CASSFDNEQFF
TRBV6-1	TRBJ1-4	-	TRBD1	TGTGCCAGCAGTGAAGATGACAGGGTTGGAAAACTGTTTTTT	CASSEDDRVGKLFF
TRBV7-8	TRBJ1-1	-	-	TGTGCCAGCAGCTTAGTTGAGATCATGAACACTGAAGCTTTCTTT	CASSLVEIMNTEAFF
TRBV18	TRBJ1-4	-	-	TGTGCCAGCTCACCTGAGGAGGGCCGGCGGGAAAAACTGTTTTTT	CASSPEEGRREKLFF
TRBV5-4	TRBJ2-3	-	TRBD2	TGTGCCAGCAGCATTACTAGCGGGCTTGCAGATACGCAGTATTTT	CASSITSGLADTQYF
TRBV3-1/TRBV3-2	TRBJ2-3	-	-	TGTGCCAGCAGCCACCTCAAATTACGTAGCGGCCGAGGAAGAGATACGCAGTATTTT	CASSHLKLRSGRGRDTQYF
TRBV18	TRBJ1-5	-	TRBD1	TGTGCCAGCTCACCCCGGGACAGTGATCAGCCCCAGCATTTT	CASSPRDSDQPQHF
TRBV7-2	TRBJ2-3	-	TRBD2	TGTGCCAGCAGCTCCCGACTAGCGGGTAAGGATACGCAGTATTTT	CASSSRLAGKDTQYF
TRBV5-4	TRBJ1-4	-	-	TGTGCCAGCAGCTCGGGGGCCCGACGCAATGAAAAACTGTTTTTT	CASSSGARRNEKLFF
TRBV19	TRBJ1-6	-	-	TGTGCCAGTAGTACCCACGGTTCGGGCAATTCACCCCTCCACTTT	CASSTHGSGNSPLHF
TRBV3-1/TRBV3-2	TRBJ1-2	-	-	TGTGCCAGCAGCTTAGACGAGCTCGGCTATGGCTACACCTTC	CASSLDELGYGYTF
TRBV10-3	TRBJ2-7	-	-	TGTGCCATCAGTGGGGACATTTCCTACGAGCAGTACTTC	CAISGDISYEQYF
TRBV25-1	TRBJ1-1	-	-	TGTGCCAGCAGTGACCGGACAGACGAAGCTTTCTTT	CASSDRTDEAFF
TRBV3-1/TRBV3-2	TRBJ2-2	once	-	TGTGCCAGCAGCCAACCCGGGAGTAACACCGGGGAGCTGTTTTTT	CASSQPGSNTGELFF
TRBV13	TRBJ2-3	-	TRBD2	TGTGCCAGCAGCTCGGGACTAGCGGGAGCAGATACGCAGTATTTT	CASSSGLAGADTQYF
TRBV15	TRBJ2-3	few	TRBD2	TGTGCCACCAGCAGCGATAGCGGGGGATTTGAGACGGATACGCAGTATTTT	CATSSDSGGFETDTQYF
TRBV10-3	TRBJ2-7	-	-	TGTGCCATCAGTGAGGGGGCCGGCTACGAGCAGTACTTC	CAISEGAGYEQYF
TRBV6-1	TRBJ1-5	-	TRBD1	TGTGCCAGCAGTGTGACAGGGGGCGGTCTAAATCAGCCCCAGCATTTT	CASSVTGGGLNQPQHF
TRBV25-1	TRBJ2-1	-	-	TGTGCCAGCAGTGAAAGCAGTGAGCAGTTCTTC	CASSESSEQFF
TRBV2	TRBJ2-3	-	-	TGTGCCAGCAGTGAAGCGGGGGGGCCAACAGATACGCAGTATTTT	CASSEAGGPTDTQYF
TRBV9	TRBJ1-2	-	-	TGTGCCAGCAGCGGTAGGGGCTACACCTTC	CASSGRGYTF
TRBV5-4	TRBJ2-2	few	-	TGTGCCAGCAGCTCCGACGAGGCCGGGGAGCTGTTTTTT	CASSSDEAGELFF
TRBV18	TRBJ1-2	-	-	TGTGCCAGCTCGTCGGTAGGGGCTGGCTACACCTTC	CASSSVGAGYTF
TRBV7-2	TRBJ1-2	-	-	TGTGCCAGCAGCTTTAACGGGGAACTGGGCTACACCTTC	CASSFNGELGYTF
TRBV11-2	TRBJ2-7	-	-	TGTGCCAGCAGCTTAGATCTGATAGCGGCCTACGAGCAGTACTTC	CASSLDLIAAYEQYF
TRBV29-1	TRBJ2-5	-	TRBD1	TGCAGCTCGCCGGGACAGGGATCCCAAGAGACCCAGTACTTC	CSSPGQGSQETQYF
TRBV6-5	TRBJ1-2	once	-	TGTGCCAGCAGAGTTGACGGCAATGGCTACACCTTC	CASRVDGNGYTF
TRBV28	TRBJ1-4	-	-	TGTGCCAGCAGCCTCCCCCGGGGCCGAAAACTGTTTTTT	CASSLPRGRKLFF
TRBV5-1	TRBJ2-2	-	-	TGCGCCAGCAGCTTGGATGGCAGGGGTGGCGGGAACACCGGGGAGCTGTTTTTT	CASSLDGRGGGNTGELFF
TRBV6-5	TRBJ2-3	-	-	TGTGCCAGCTCCTACTCGATTATTGATGATACGCAGTATTTT	CASSYSIIDDTQYF
TRBV9	TRBJ2-1	-	-	TGTGCCAGCAGCGTAGCCATTTCTAATGAGCAGTTCTTC	CASSVAISNEQFF
TRBV28	TRBJ2-5	-	TRBD2	TGTGCCAGCAGTCTCGGACTAGCGGGAGTCCAAGAGACCCAGTACTTC	CASSLGLAGVQETQYF
TRBV9	TRBJ2-3	-	-	TGTGCCAGCAGCGTAGCGGGGGATACGCAGTATTTT	CASSVAGDTQYF
TRBV3-1/TRBV3-2	TRBJ2-1	-	-	TGTGCCAGCGCCCCGGGGGACAATGAGCAGTTCTTC	CASAPGDNEQFF
TRBV7-9	TRBJ2-6	-	-	TGTGCCAGCAGCTTAGCGGCCTCTGGGGCCAACGTCCTGACTTTC	CASSLAASGANVLTF
TRBV21-1	TRBJ2-1	-	-	TGTGCCAGCAGCATAGGGACTAGCGGGAGGGCCTTCAAGCAGTTCTTC	CASSIGTSGRAFKQFF
TRBV27	TRBJ1-5	-	-	TGTGCCAGCAGTTTATCGGGGATTGGGCAGCCCCAGCATTTT	CASSLSGIGQPQHF
TRBV28	TRBJ2-7	-	-	TGTGCCAGCAGCCCCGGGGGACAGCTGCCCTACGAGCAGTACTTC	CASSPGGQLPYEQYF
TRBV5-1	TRBJ2-3	-	-	TGCGCCAGCAGCTTGTGGGTTGACGCTAGCACAGATACGCAGTATTTT	CASSLWVDASTDTQYF
TRBV24-1	TRBJ2-2	-	TRBD2	TGTGCCACCAGTGATTCAGGGACTAGCGGGGCGCGGACCGGGGAGCTGTTTTTT	CATSDSGTSGARTGELFF
TRBV5-1	TRBJ2-6	-	TRBD1	TGCGCCAGCAGCCAGGACAGGGGAGGCTCTGGGGCCAACGTCCTGACTTTC	CASSQDRGGSGANVLTF
TRBV2	TRBJ1-3	-	-	TGTGCCAGCAGTACGGGGGGTTCTGGAAACACCATATATTTT	CASSTGGSGNTIYF
TRBV5-1	TRBJ2-7	-	-	TGCGCCAGCAGGGGAAGTGGGCGGTACGAGCAGTACTTC	CASRGSGRYEQYF
TRBV30	TRBJ1-4	-	-	TGTGCCTGGAGTGTTATCGCGGAAAAACTGTTTTTT	CAWSVIAEKLFF
TRBV5-1	TRBJ2-5	-	TRBD1	TGCGCCAGCAGCCACGGGACAGATCAAGAGACCCAGTACTTC	CASSHGTDQETQYF
TRBV19	TRBJ1-2	-	-	TGTGCCAGTAGTATATTTGGCGATAGGGGCTACACCTTC	CASSIFGDRGYTF
TRBV9	TRBJ2-7	-	TRBD2	TGTGCCAGCAGCGTAGGGTCTAGCGGGGCCTACGAGCAGTACTTC	CASSVGSSGAYEQYF
TRBV30	TRBJ1-1	-	TRBD1	TGTGCCTGGAGTGTACGACAGGGGACTGAAGCTTTCTTT	CAWSVRQGTEAFF
TRBV14	TRBJ1-1	-	-	TGTGCCAGCAGCCAAGAGAGGAACACTGAAGCTTTCTTT	CASSQERNTEAFF
TRBV7-8	TRBJ2-2	-	TRBD2	TGTGCCAGCAGCCCAGCGGGAGGGGACACCGGGGAGCTGTTTTTT	CASSPAGGDTGELFF
TRBV10-2	TRBJ2-7	-	TRBD1	TGCGCCAGCAGGCCGGGACAGAGCTCCTACGAGCAGTACTTC	CASRPGQSSYEQYF